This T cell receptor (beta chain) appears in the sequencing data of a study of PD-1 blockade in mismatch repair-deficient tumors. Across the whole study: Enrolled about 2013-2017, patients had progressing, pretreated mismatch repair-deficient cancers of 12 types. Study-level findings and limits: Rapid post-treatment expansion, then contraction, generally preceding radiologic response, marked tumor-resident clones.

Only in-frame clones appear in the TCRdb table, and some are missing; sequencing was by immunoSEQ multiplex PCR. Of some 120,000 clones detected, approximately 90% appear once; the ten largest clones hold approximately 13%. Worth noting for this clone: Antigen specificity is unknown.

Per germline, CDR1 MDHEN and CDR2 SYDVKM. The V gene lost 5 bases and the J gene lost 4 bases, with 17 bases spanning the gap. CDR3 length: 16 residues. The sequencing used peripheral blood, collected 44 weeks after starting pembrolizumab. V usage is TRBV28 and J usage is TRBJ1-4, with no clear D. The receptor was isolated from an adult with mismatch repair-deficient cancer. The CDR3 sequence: CASSEAREGFNEKLFF. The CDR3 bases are TGTGCCAGCAGTGAGGCCCGGGAAGGATTTAATGAAAAACTGTTTTTT.